This T cell receptor (beta chain) was retrieved from a study of cytomegalovirus exposure and HLA in healthy donors. Both 60 Vbeta primers and 13 Jbeta primers went into the PCR. Libraries were prepared by immunoSEQ multiplex PCR; TCRdb keeps only in-frame clonotypes and omits some of them. The table has about 94,000 clones, about four fifths seen once. V shed 1 base, J shed 4 bases, and the junction held 5 bases outside the gene matches. The germline gives CDR1 SGHTA, CDR2 FQGNSA. There are 15 residues in the CDR3. This receptor was obtained from a woman between 35 and 50 years old in good health and CMV-seronegative. Sequenced: PBMCs. The chain is built from TRBV7-2 and TRBJ2-7; 9 nucleotides match TRBD1. The chain's CDR3 is CASSLEGTGPYEQYF. In DNA form, the CDR3 reads TGTGCCAGCAGCTTAGAGGGGACAGGGCCTTACGAGCAGTACTTC.